This T cell receptor beta chain was recorded in a study of blood T cells in healthy people across ages. Study-level findings and limits: Strongly correlated with naive T cell percentage was TCR beta diversity.

Next came a second PCR, run for roughly 6 to 11 cycles, which used a sample-barcoded 5' primer along with a J-beta primer mix. TCRdb itself ran the 5' RACE reads through MiXCR, one entry per CDR3 protein. The data show some 940,000 distinct CDR3 sequences, about 28% seen once. The CDR3 loop spans 14 amino acids. CDR1 is MNHEY and CDR2 is SMNVEV in the germline V gene (reference sequence). V lost 6 bases to trimming and J lost 2 bases; unmatched junction nucleotides: 3. A remark on this clonotype: Its target is not known.

This sample was also put to use in a study of T cells of mothers and their children. That publication notes: Donors comprised three healthy Caucasian mothers plus their six children.

Sequences were obtained from blood. The TCR originated in a middle-aged woman in good health. The gene calls are TRBV27 and TRBJ2-7; the match to TRBD2 covers 11 bases. The CDR3 DNA reads as TGTGCCAGCAGCCCACTAGCGGGAGCCTACGAGCAGTACTTC. Translating it yields CASSPLAGAYEQYF.